Shown below are 25 T cell receptor beta chains from a single sample sequenced in a study of cytomegalovirus exposure and HLA in healthy donors. A multiplex PCR was run with 60 Vbeta primers and 13 Jbeta primers. Data came from immunoSEQ multiplex PCR; TCRdb stores just in-frame clones and leaves some out. In the table there are more than 100,000 clones, 55% to 80% of which are singletons. The sequencing input was PBMCs. Receptor source: a woman aged 40-49 years in good health and CMV-seronegative.

This clone showed up just a few times. The chain is built from TRBV7-8 and TRBJ1-2; tentatively, D is TRBD1 (5 bases). Between the trimmed V and J ends, which lost 4 bases and 4 bases, there was a span of 22 bases. The germline CDR1 and CDR2 sequences are SGHVS and FQNEAQ. The CDR3 covers 17 residues. CDR3: CASSYPPLGQGPYGYTF. The CDR3 DNA is TGTGCCAGCAGCTACCCTCCCCTCGGACAAGGACCCTATGGCTACACCTTC. Complete variable domain (other parts from reference TRBV7-8 and TRBJ1-2): GAGVSQSPRYKVAKRGQDVALRCDPISGHVSLFWYQQALGQGPEFLTYFQNEAQLDKSGLPSDRFFAERPEGSVSTLKIQRTQQEDSAVYLCASSYPPLGQGPYGYTFGSGTRLTVV.

This clone has only a few counts. V gene TRBV7-9 combines with J gene TRBJ2-2, with 12 bases identical to TRBD1. The CDR3 totals 15 residues. J gave up 7 bases and V 3 bases, and 3 bases lay outside the gene matches. Germline lookup yields CDR1 SEHNR and CDR2 FQNEAQ (reference sequence). The CDR3 protein is CASSLGQGAVGELFF. In nucleotides, the CDR3 is TGTGCCAGCAGCTTGGGACAGGGGGCGGTCGGGGAGCTGTTTTTT.

The chain links TRBV15 to TRBJ2-3; D might be TRBD2 (6 bases). V was cut by 3 bases and J by 6 bases, with 16 bases left in between. Germline V lookup: CDR1 LNHNV, CDR2 YYDKDF (reference sequence). CDR3 length equals 15 residues. The CDR3 region has the DNA TGTGCCACCAGCAGGGCGCGGGGCTCCACGGATACGCAGTATTTT. Protein: CATSRARGSTDTQYF.

CDR3 in amino acids: CASRDKGMGVDEQYF. CDR3 DNA sequence: TGCGCCAGCCGGGACAAGGGAATGGGGGTTGACGAGCAGTACTTC. V is TRBV10-2 and J is TRBJ2-7, with a tentative D call TRBD1 (6 bases). Germline-derived CDR1 and CDR2 are WSHSY and SAAADI. The CDR3 consists of 15 residues. The V end was cut by 8 bases, the J end by 5 bases, with 22 bases between.

CDR3 DNA: TGTGCCACCGGACAGGGGGAAAATCAGCCCCAGCATTTT. It translates to CATGQGENQPQHF. The V call is TRBV10-3, the J call TRBJ1-5; TRBD1 matches at 10 bases. Germline V CDR1 and CDR2: ENHRY, SYGVKD. This CDR3 is built from 13 residues. The V gene end was trimmed by 10 bases and the J gene end by 4 bases; junction bases not matched to a gene: 4.

This clone came up a few times. The chain recombines TRBV7-2 with TRBJ1-1; the D gene is possibly TRBD1 (6 bases). There are 11 residues in the CDR3. V lost 6 bases to trimming and J lost 8 bases, with 10 bases between them. Germline V gene sequence: CDR1 SGHTA, CDR2 FQGNSA. In nucleotides, the CDR3 is TGTGCCAGCAGTTACGGGACAGAAGCTTTCTTT. Its protein is CASSYGTEAFF.

In its sample, this clone was seen a few times. The CDR3 bases are TGCAGCGTTGAAGATCGTGGCCGGGGGTCGGAGAGCGAGCAGTACTTC. Translated, it gives CSVEDRGRGSESEQYF. The chain joins TRBV29-1 to TRBJ2-7, with D perhaps TRBD2 (6 bases). The CDR3 is 16 amino acids. V lost 0 bases to trimming and J lost 6 bases, with 21 bases between them. In germline, CDR1 is SQVTM, CDR2 ANQGSEA.

The count of this clone is one. Germline and junction disagree at one end, which may indicate a read error. The J gene is TRBJ1-1, the V gene TRBV7-2; D is uncertain. CDR1 and CDR2 from the germline V gene are SGHTA and FQGNSA. The CDR3 length is 12 residues. CDR3 coding DNA: TGTGCCGGCAGCTTACGGAACACTGAAGCTTTCTTT. Protein sequence: CAGSLRNTEAFF.

This clone was counted between two and nine times. The rearrangement joins TRBV5-1 to TRBJ2-1, with D tentatively TRBD1 (6 bases). V lost 0 bases and J lost 7, with 20 bases in between. Germline V gene data show CDR1 as SGHRS and CDR2 as YFSETQ. CDR3 length: 17 amino acids. The CDR3 bases are TGCGCCAGCAGCTTGGTCCCACAGGGTCTCCTCCTGAATGAGCAGTTCTTC. The encoded protein is CASSLVPQGLLLNEQFF.

The rearrangement uses TRBV5-6 and TRBJ2-5; maybe TRBD1 (5 bases). The CDR3 consists of 15 residues. V gave up 1 base and J gave up 4 bases, with 14 bases separating them. CDR1 is SGHDT and CDR2 is YYEEEE in the germline V gene. CDR3 nucleotides: TGTGCCAGCAGCTTGAAGGGGATGACAGTAGAGACCCAGTACTTC. Protein product: CASSLKGMTVETQYF.

This chain joins TRBV11-2 and TRBJ1-1, with a possible D match to TRBD1 (6 bases). Germline CDR1 reads SGHAT; CDR2 reads FQNNGV. This CDR3 spans 15 amino acids. The germline V and J ends were trimmed by 2 bases and 0 bases, with 10 bases remaining between them. The DNA for the CDR3 is TGTGCCAGCAGCTTACACGACAGGATGAACACTGAAGCTTTCTTT. Translated: CASSLHDRMNTEAFF.

This chain uses TRBV7-6 with TRBJ2-7; 7 bases line up with TRBD1. Germline lookup yields CDR1 SGHVS and CDR2 FNYEAQ. V was pared by 5 bases and J by 2 bases, with 3 bases of the junction left unmatched. CDR3 length: 13 residues. This CDR3 is CASSRDSAYEQYF. CDR3 bases: TGTGCCAGCAGCAGGGACAGCGCCTACGAGCAGTACTTC.

The J gene is TRBJ1-1, the V gene TRBV7-9, with D possibly TRBD1 on 6 matching bases. Per germline, CDR1 SEHNR and CDR2 FQNEAQ (reference sequence). The CDR3 runs to 13 residues. Trimming left V 0 bases short and J 7 bases short, with 9 bases between. The CDR3 DNA reads as TGTGCCAGCAGCTTAGCAACAGGGATTGAAGCTTTCTTT. Translated, it gives CASSLATGIEAFF.

The chain links TRBV7-9 to TRBJ2-7; D remains unclear. This CDR3 is 13 amino acids long. CDR1 is SEHNR and CDR2 is FQNEAQ in the germline V gene (reference sequence). V lost 1 base and J 0 bases, leaving 4 bases between the germline ends. The CDR3 bases are TGTGCCAGCAGCTTAGACAGCTCCTACGAGCAGTACTTC. This gives the protein CASSLDSSYEQYF.

The rearrangement joins TRBV28 to TRBJ2-5, with 10 nucleotides matching TRBD1. Germline V gene data show CDR1 as MDHEN and CDR2 as SYDVKM. The CDR3 is 18 amino acids. V shed 6 bases and J 0 bases; nucleotides not matched to a gene: 13. In DNA, the CDR3 is TGTGCCAGCAGCCCCGACAGGGGGCCAAAGGGGTACCAAGAGACCCAGTACTTC. It yields the protein CASSPDRGPKGYQETQYF.

The count of this clone is one. The chain links TRBV2 to TRBJ2-7; weak D call: TRBD1 (5 bases). V was shortened by 7 bases and J by 4 bases, with 8 bases between the two germline ends. The CDR3 spans 11 residues. Germline values: CDR1 SNHLY, CDR2 FYNNEI. CDR3 DNA sequence: TGTGCCAGCACTCAGGGATACGAGCAGTACTTC. This gives the protein CASTQGYEQYF.

The chain uses TRBV7-6 and TRBJ1-1; weak D call: TRBD1 (5 bases). Germline assignment: CDR1 SGHVS and CDR2 FNYEAQ. Trimming pared 5 bases from V and 6 bases from J, leaving 25 bases between. This CDR3 is built from 17 residues. The CDR3 nucleotides read TGTGCCAGCAGCCCGCTGGGGGGTTACCTTCAAGGGGCTGAAGCTTTCTTT. Amino acid sequence: CASSPLGGYLQGAEAFF.

In its sample, this clone was seen a few times. CDR3 region: CASSLAGGGYEQYF. The DNA for the CDR3 is TGTGCCAGCAGCTTAGCAGGGGGGGGCTACGAGCAGTACTTC. The chain couples TRBV7-2 to TRBJ2-5, with D perhaps matching TRBD2 (7 bases). The J call is doubtful: the DNA matches TRBJ2-7 better. Germline loops: CDR1 SGHTA, CDR2 FQGNSA. The CDR3 consists of 14 residues.

This chain links TRBV27 with TRBJ2-7; 7 bases match TRBD1. The germline gives CDR1 MNHEY, CDR2 SMNVEV (reference sequence). Trimming took 3 bases from V and 3 from J; bases not matched to a gene: 5. The CDR3 totals 14 residues. CDR3 protein: CASSFDRAHYEQYF. The CDR3 region has the DNA TGTGCCAGCAGTTTCGACAGGGCCCACTACGAGCAGTACTTC.

V usage is TRBV29-1 and J usage is TRBJ2-1, with D maybe TRBD2 (6 bases). Germline V gene data show CDR1 as SQVTM and CDR2 as ANQGSEA. This CDR3 spans 14 amino acids. V was shortened by 3 bases and J by 6 bases, with 15 bases between the two germline ends. This chain's CDR3 is CSVEGWDWPNEQFF. CDR3 nucleotides: TGCAGCGTTGAGGGCTGGGACTGGCCCAATGAGCAGTTCTTC.

This chain uses TRBV30 with TRBJ1-2; D ambiguous. CDR3 length equals 12 residues. Germline lookup yields CDR1 GTSNPN and CDR2 SVGIG (reference sequence). Trimming pared 1 base from V and 3 bases from J, leaving 6 bases between. The CDR3 reads CAWSERDYGYTF. CDR3 nucleotides: TGTGCCTGGAGTGAGAGGGACTATGGCTACACCTTC.

V is TRBV19 and J is TRBJ2-7; the D gene is possibly TRBD1 (6 bases). Germline V gives CDR1 LNHDA, CDR2 SQIVND (reference sequence). With 5 bases removed from V and 5 bases from J, the gap between germline ends came to 10 bases. The CDR3 totals 12 residues. CDR3 bases: TGTGCCAGTAGTGCGGACAGCCACGAGCAGTACTTC. It codes for CASSADSHEQYF.

The chain has TRBV28 and TRBJ2-7; 7 positions agree with TRBD1. Germline CDR1 is MDHEN and CDR2 is SYDVKM. The V and J ends lost 7 bases and 3 bases, in that order; junction bases with no gene match: 9. There are 14 residues in the CDR3. Here the CDR3 DNA reads TGTGCCAGCACTCCGACAGGGCTGGACTACGAGCAGTACTTC. It specifies CASTPTGLDYEQYF.

The chain combines TRBV28 with TRBJ1-5, with D maybe TRBD1 (6 bases). This CDR3 spans 15 amino acids. V was cut by 3 bases and J by 7 bases, with 16 bases left in between. Per the germline V gene, CDR1 is MDHEN and CDR2 is SYDVKM. The CDR3 region is CASSFPGDNSQPQHF. The CDR3 nucleotides read TGTGCCAGCAGTTTCCCAGGGGACAATAGCCAGCCCCAGCATTTT.

The chain joins TRBV9 to TRBJ2-1; 8 bases are a match to TRBD2. The junction had 10 bases not matched to a gene; V was cut back by 7 bases and J by 7 bases. This CDR3 has 14 amino acids. Germline V gene data show CDR1 as SGDLS and CDR2 as YYNGEE. The CDR3 spells CASGTGLAKNEQFF. In DNA form, the CDR3 reads TGTGCCAGCGGAACCGGACTAGCTAAAAATGAGCAGTTCTTC. The full variable domain, its missing parts supplied by reference TRBV9 and TRBJ2-1, is DSGVTQTPKHLITATGQRVTLRCSPRSGDLSVYWYQQSLDQGLQFLIQYYNGEERAKGNILERFSAQQFPDLHSELNLSSLELGDSALYFCASGTGLAKNEQFFGPGTRLTVL.